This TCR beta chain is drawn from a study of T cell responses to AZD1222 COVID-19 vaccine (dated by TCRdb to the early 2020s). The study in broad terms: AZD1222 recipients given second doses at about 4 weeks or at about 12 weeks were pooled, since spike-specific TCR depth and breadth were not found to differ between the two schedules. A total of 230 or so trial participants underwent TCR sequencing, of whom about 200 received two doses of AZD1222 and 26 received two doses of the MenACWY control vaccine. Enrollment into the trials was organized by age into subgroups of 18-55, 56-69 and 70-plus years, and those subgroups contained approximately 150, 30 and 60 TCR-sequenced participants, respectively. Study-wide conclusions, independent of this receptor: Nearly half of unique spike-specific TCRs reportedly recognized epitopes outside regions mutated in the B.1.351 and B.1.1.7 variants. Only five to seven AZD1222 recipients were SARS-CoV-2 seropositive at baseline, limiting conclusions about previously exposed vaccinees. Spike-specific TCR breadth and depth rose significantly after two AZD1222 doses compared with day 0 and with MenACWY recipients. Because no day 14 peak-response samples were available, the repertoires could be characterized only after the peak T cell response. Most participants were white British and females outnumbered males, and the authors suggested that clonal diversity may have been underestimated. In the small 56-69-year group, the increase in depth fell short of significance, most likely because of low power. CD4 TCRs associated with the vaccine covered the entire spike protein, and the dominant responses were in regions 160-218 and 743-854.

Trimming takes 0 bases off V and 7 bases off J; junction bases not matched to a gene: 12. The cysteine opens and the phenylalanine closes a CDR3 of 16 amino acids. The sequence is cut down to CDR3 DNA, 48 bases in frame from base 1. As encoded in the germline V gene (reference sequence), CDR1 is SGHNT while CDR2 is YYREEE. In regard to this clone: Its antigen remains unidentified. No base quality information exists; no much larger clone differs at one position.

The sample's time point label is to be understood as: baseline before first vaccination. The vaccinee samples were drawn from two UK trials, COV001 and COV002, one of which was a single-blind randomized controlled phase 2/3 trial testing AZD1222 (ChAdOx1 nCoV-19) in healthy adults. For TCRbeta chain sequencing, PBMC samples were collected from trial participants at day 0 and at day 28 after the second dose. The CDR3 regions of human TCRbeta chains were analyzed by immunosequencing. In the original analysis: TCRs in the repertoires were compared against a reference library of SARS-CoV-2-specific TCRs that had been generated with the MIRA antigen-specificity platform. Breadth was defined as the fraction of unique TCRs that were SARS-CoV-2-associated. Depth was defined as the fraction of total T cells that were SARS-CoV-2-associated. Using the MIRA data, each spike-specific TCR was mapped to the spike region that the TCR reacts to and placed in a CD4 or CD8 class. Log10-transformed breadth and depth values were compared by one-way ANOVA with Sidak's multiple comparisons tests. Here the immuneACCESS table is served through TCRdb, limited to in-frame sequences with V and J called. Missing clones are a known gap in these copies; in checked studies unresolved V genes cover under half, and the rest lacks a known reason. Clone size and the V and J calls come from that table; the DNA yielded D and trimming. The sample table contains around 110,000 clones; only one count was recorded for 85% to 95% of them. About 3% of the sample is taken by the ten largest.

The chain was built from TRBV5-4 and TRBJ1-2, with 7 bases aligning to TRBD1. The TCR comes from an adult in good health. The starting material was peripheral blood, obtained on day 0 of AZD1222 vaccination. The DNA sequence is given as TGTGCCAGCAGCTTGGAGGGACAGATGGCGGTCGGTGGCTACACCTTC. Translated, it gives CASSLEGQMAVGGYTF.